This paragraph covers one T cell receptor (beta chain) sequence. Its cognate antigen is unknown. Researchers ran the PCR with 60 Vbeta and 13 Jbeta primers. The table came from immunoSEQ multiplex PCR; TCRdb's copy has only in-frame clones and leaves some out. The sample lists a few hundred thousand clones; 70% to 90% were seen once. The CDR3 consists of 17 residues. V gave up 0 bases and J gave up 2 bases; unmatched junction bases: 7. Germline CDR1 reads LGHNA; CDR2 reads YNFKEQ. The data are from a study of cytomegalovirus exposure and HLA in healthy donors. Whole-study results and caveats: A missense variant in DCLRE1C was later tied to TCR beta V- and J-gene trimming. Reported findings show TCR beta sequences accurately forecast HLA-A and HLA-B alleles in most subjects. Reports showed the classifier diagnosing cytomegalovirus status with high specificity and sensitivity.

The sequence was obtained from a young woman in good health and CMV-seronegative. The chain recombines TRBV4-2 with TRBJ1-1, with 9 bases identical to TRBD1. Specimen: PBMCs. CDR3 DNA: TGTGCCAGCAGCCAAGATTCCTGGACAGGGGATAACACTGAAGCTTTCTTT. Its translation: CASSQDSWTGDNTEAFF.